Listed below are T cell receptor beta chains from one sample, sequenced in a study of CD8+ T cells in alopecia areata. Generated by immunoSEQ multiplex PCR, the TCRdb table keeps only in-frame clones and is missing some. The sample holds more than 95,000 clones, approximately 42% seen once. The sequencing sample was made of CD4+ T cells sorted from blood. These receptors were obtained from a human donor with alopecia areata. CDR3s include the opening cysteine and the closing phenylalanine or tryptophan. Fields, in order: D gene, V gene, clone size, J gene, CDR3 protein, CDR3 DNA. The D gene is left open where the match is weak. Expanded clones get a size class; other rows say once, few or many, or leave the size out.

TRBD1	TRBV6-6	NA	TRBJ1-2	CASSYSNGQGTHGYTF	TGTGCCAGCAGTTACTCGAACGGACAGGGGACCCATGGCTACACCTTC
NA	TRBV7-2	NA	TRBJ1-3	CASSTYGDSGNTIYF	TGTGCCAGCAGCACCTACGGAGACTCTGGAAACACCATATATTTT
NA	TRBV5-1	NA	TRBJ2-5	CASRATVNQETQYF	TGCGCCAGCAGGGCTACAGTGAACCAAGAGACCCAGTACTTC
NA	TRBV9	NA	TRBJ1-5	CASSGPVQPQHF	TGTGCCAGCAGCGGCCCGGTCCAGCCCCAGCATTTT
TRBD1	TRBV18	NA	TRBJ2-7	CASSTGQTYEQYF	TGTGCCAGCTCAACGGGACAGACCTACGAGCAGTACTTC
TRBD1	TRBV6-6	NA	TRBJ2-5	CASSYGTGSGETQYF	TGTGCCAGCAGCTACGGGACAGGATCGGGGGAGACCCAGTACTTC
TRBD2	TRBV6-5	NA	TRBJ2-7	CASSPPAGGSYEQYF	TGTGCCAGCAGTCCGCCAGCGGGAGGTTCCTACGAGCAGTACTTC
TRBD1	TRBV6-5	NA	TRBJ2-1	CASSYIGQGMNEQFF	TGTGCCAGCAGTTACATAGGACAGGGAATGAATGAGCAGTTCTTC
NA	TRBV4-1	few	TRBJ2-3	CASSQFPVGTDTQYF	TGCGCCAGCAGCCAATTCCCAGTGGGGACAGATACGCAGTATTTT
TRBD2	TRBV7-2	NA	TRBJ2-1	CASSLLQREVTNEQFF	TGTGCCAGCAGCTTATTGCAGCGGGAGGTCACCAATGAGCAGTTCTTC
NA	TRBV27	NA	TRBJ2-3	CASSFAGPQYF	TGTGCCAGCAGTTTTGCAGGGCCCCAGTATTTT
NA	TRBV5-1	few	TRBJ2-2	CASQVLGNTGELFF	TGCGCCAGCCAGGTGCTAGGAAACACCGGGGAGCTGTTTTTT
TRBD1	TRBV10-3	NA	TRBJ1-2	CAIRTTGSDGYTF	TGTGCCATCAGGACGACAGGGTCCGATGGCTACACCTTC
NA	TRBV29-1	few	TRBJ2-2	CSVNQGPANTGELFF	TGCAGCGTTAATCAGGGGCCCGCGAACACCGGGGAGCTGTTTTTT
NA	TRBV4-2	NA	TRBJ1-5	CASSQDAQGLWDQPQHF	TGTGCCAGCAGCCAAGATGCCCAGGGACTCTGGGATCAGCCCCAGCATTTT
TRBD1	TRBV2	NA	TRBJ2-2	CASMDRDRTGELFF	TGTGCCAGCATGGACAGGGACCGCACCGGGGAGCTGTTTTTT
TRBD1	TRBV14	NA	TRBJ2-1	CASSQKLGAGGNEQFF	TGTGCCAGCAGCCAAAAGCTTGGAGCAGGGGGAAATGAGCAGTTCTTC
NA	TRBV30	NA	TRBJ1-4	CAWSANSNEKLFF	TGTGCCTGGAGTGCGAACAGTAATGAAAAACTGTTTTTT
NA	TRBV7-9	few	TRBJ1-1	CASNREATEAFF	TGTGCCAGCAACCGGGAGGCCACTGAAGCTTTCTTT
TRBD2	TRBV7-2	NA	TRBJ2-7	CASSFGGGEQYF	TGTGCCAGCAGCTTTGGCGGGGGCGAGCAGTACTTC
NA	TRBV30	NA	TRBJ1-1	CAWRGNTEAFF	TGTGCCTGGAGGGGGAACACTGAAGCTTTCTTT
NA	TRBV30	NA	TRBJ1-1	CAWSVEYSIAILRKGAFF	TGTGCCTGGAGTGTAGAATACTCGATAGCTATACTCAGGAAGGGTGCTTTCTTT
TRBD1	TRBV9	NA	TRBJ2-1	CASSAYRGTYNEQFF	TGTGCCAGCAGCGCTTACAGGGGGACCTACAATGAGCAGTTCTTC
NA	TRBV29-1	few	TRBJ2-3	CSDRDPPPGDTQYF	TGCAGCGACCGCGATCCTCCGCCTGGGGATACGCAGTATTTT
NA	TRBV27	NA	TRBJ1-2	CASSLSGDYGYTF	TGTGCCAGCAGTTTATCAGGCGACTATGGCTACACCTTC
NA	TRBV19	few	TRBJ1-2	CASFANYGYTF	TGTGCCAGTTTTGCTAACTATGGCTACACCTTC
TRBD2	TRBV4-2	once	TRBJ2-7	CASSQDQGTSGTDEQYF	TGTGCCAGCAGCCAAGATCAAGGGACTAGCGGGACGGACGAGCAGTACTTC
NA	TRBV7-2	NA	TRBJ2-5	CASSLLGGETQYF	TGTGCCAGCAGCTTACTAGGGGGAGAGACCCAGTACTTC
NA	TRBV15	few	TRBJ2-7	CATSRDRGFSYEQYF	TGTGCCACCAGCAGAGATCGAGGATTCTCCTACGAGCAGTACTTC
NA	TRBV27	NA	TRBJ2-7	CASSFRVPSYEQYF	TGTGCCAGCAGTTTTAGGGTCCCTTCCTACGAGCAGTACTTC
NA	TRBV5-6	NA	TRBJ2-1	CASSLAGSQSQDEQFF	TGTGCCAGCAGCCTGGCCGGGTCCCAATCACAAGATGAGCAGTTCTTC
NA	TRBV7-8	NA	TRBJ1-2	CASSLERYYGYTF	TGTGCCAGCAGCTTAGAGAGGTACTATGGCTACACCTTC
NA	TRBV7-2	few	TRBJ1-2	CASSLGNLLYGYTF	TGTGCCAGCAGCTTAGGAAACTTATTATATGGCTACACCTTC
TRBD1	TRBV2	NA	TRBJ2-3	CASSASTGIRTDTQYF	TGTGCCAGCAGTGCGTCGACAGGGATACGCACAGATACGCAGTATTTT
TRBD1	TRBV28	NA	TRBJ2-1	CASSLGTGDNEQFF	TGTGCCAGCAGTCTAGGGACAGGGGACAATGAGCAGTTCTTC
TRBD2	TRBV14	NA	TRBJ2-7	CASSQASGSYEQYF	TGTGCCAGCAGCCAAGCTAGCGGCTCCTACGAGCAGTACTTC
NA	TRBV7-9	few	TRBJ2-5	CASSRLPTDRETQYF	TGTGCCAGCAGCCGACTCCCGACGGACCGGGAGACCCAGTACTTC
TRBD1	TRBV29-1	few	TRBJ2-7	CSVDWDRVSYEQYF	TGCAGCGTTGACTGGGACAGGGTCTCCTACGAGCAGTACTTC
NA	TRBV30	NA	TRBJ1-1	CAWSVREGEAFF	TGTGCCTGGAGTGTAAGGGAGGGTGAAGCTTTCTTT
TRBD2	TRBV11-1	NA	TRBJ2-1	CASSLYSGGVRGEQFF	TGTGCCAGCAGCTTATATAGCGGGGGGGTGCGTGGTGAGCAGTTCTTC
NA	TRBV28	many	TRBJ2-7	CASSFRRGKQYF	TGTGCCAGCAGTTTCCGGAGGGGGAAGCAGTACTTC
NA	TRBV7-2	few	TRBJ2-1	CASSLGIGYNEQFF	TGTGCCAGCAGCTTGGGGATAGGCTACAATGAGCAGTTCTTC
NA	TRBV30	NA	TRBJ2-3	CAWSARQRDTQYF	TGTGCCTGGAGTGCCCGCCAGAGAGATACGCAGTATTTT
TRBD2	TRBV19	NA	TRBJ2-1	CASTSVGLAGNEQFF	TGTGCCAGTACCTCCGTAGGACTAGCGGGAAATGAGCAGTTCTTC
NA	TRBV5-6	NA	TRBJ2-1	CASSFERLNEQFF	TGTGCCAGCAGCTTCGAACGCCTCAATGAGCAGTTCTTC
NA	TRBV14	NA	TRBJ2-5	CANEQETQYF	TGTGCCAATGAACAAGAGACCCAGTACTTC
NA	TRBV11-2	NA	TRBJ2-1	CASSLQRWGNEQFF	TGTGCCAGCAGCTTACAAAGGTGGGGCAATGAGCAGTTCTTC
NA	TRBV11-2	NA	TRBJ2-7	CASRARERGTYEQYF	TGTGCCAGCAGGGCACGGGAGAGAGGTACTTACGAGCAGTACTTC
NA	TRBV29-1	few	TRBJ1-2	CSVDQTGLGYGYTF	TGCAGCGTTGACCAAACAGGGTTGGGCTATGGCTACACCTTC
TRBD1	TRBV28	few	TRBJ2-5	CASSPGTGPETQYF	TGTGCCAGCAGTCCCGGGACAGGGCCGGAGACCCAGTACTTC
NA	TRBV6-6	NA	TRBJ1-5	CASTPRASNQPQHF	TGTGCCAGCACCCCACGGGCTTCCAATCAGCCCCAGCATTTT
NA	TRBV5-1	NA	TRBJ2-3	CASSHPSGTASTDTQYF	TGCGCCAGCAGTCACCCTTCCGGGACGGCTAGCACAGATACGCAGTATTTT
TRBD1	TRBV28	NA	TRBJ1-2	CASSFQGAFGGGYTF	TGTGCCAGCAGTTTTCAGGGGGCGTTTGGTGGTGGCTACACCTTC
NA	TRBV6-6	few	TRBJ2-7	CASSHNRDGEQYF	TGTGCCAGCAGTCACAACCGGGACGGAGAGCAGTACTTC
TRBD2	TRBV27	few	TRBJ2-1	CASSFEAGGRNEQFF	TGTGCCAGCAGTTTTGAAGCGGGAGGCCGCAATGAGCAGTTCTTC
TRBD2	TRBV18	NA	TRBJ2-1	CASTGTSAHNEQFF	TGTGCCAGCACCGGGACTAGCGCCCACAATGAGCAGTTCTTC
TRBD2	TRBV2	few	TRBJ2-1	CASSVYGLAGDEQFF	TGTGCCAGCAGTGTGTATGGTCTAGCGGGCGATGAGCAGTTCTTC
TRBD1	TRBV29-1	once	TRBJ1-4	CSVEERTGPEKLFF	TGCAGCGTTGAAGAAAGGACAGGCCCTGAAAAACTGTTTTTT
TRBD2	TRBV7-9	NA	TRBJ2-4	CASSLVFGTSGVAKNIQYF	TGTGCCAGCAGCTTAGTATTTGGGACTAGCGGAGTAGCCAAAAACATTCAGTACTTC